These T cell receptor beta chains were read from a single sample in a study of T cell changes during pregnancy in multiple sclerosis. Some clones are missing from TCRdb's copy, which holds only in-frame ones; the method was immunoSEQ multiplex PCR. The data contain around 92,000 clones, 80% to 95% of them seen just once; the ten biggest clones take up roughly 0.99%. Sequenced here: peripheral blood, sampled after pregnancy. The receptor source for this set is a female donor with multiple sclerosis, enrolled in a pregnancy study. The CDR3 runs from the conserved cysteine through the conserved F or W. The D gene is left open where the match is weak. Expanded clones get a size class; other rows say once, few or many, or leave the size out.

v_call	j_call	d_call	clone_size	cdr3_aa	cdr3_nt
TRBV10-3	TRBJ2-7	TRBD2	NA	CAISGPGTRGDHEQYF	TGTGCCATCAGTGGGCCCGGGACTAGAGGAGATCACGAGCAGTACTTC
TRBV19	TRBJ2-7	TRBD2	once	CASSIRPISGRSNEQYF	TGTGCCAGTAGTATCAGACCGATAAGCGGGAGGTCCAACGAGCAGTACTTC
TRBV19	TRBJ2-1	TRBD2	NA	CASSMLRAGRADKDEQFF	TGTGCCAGTAGTATGTTACGGGCCGGGAGGGCCGATAAAGATGAGCAGTTCTTC
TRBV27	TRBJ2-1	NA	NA	CASSLDSSSYNEQFF	TGTGCCAGCAGTTTGGACAGCAGCTCCTACAATGAGCAGTTCTTC
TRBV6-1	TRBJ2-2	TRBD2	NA	CASSETWTGLADYTGELFF	TGTGCCAGCAGTGAAACCTGGACGGGACTAGCGGACTACACCGGGGAGCTGTTTTTT
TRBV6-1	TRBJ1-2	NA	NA	CASSEGQGGYGYTF	TGTGCCAGCAGTGAAGGCCAGGGAGGTTATGGCTACACCTTC
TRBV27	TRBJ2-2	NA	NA	CASSLSTQGTSPGELFF	TGTGCCAGCAGTTTATCGACCCAGGGGACCTCACCCGGGGAGCTGTTTTTT
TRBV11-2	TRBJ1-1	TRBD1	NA	CASSLDQATGLISDTEAFF	TGTGCCAGCAGCTTAGATCAGGCGACAGGGTTGATATCGGACACTGAAGCTTTCTTT
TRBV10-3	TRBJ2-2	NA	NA	CAISPLGTAGTGELFF	TGTGCCATCAGTCCCCTCGGGACCGCGGGGACCGGGGAGCTGTTTTTT
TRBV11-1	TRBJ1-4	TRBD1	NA	CASSDGTGGRGEKLFF	TGTGCCAGCAGCGACGGGACAGGGGGCCGGGGTGAAAAACTGTTTTTT
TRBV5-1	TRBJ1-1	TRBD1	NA	CASSPGGQPNTEAFF	TGCGCCAGCAGCCCCGGGGGACAGCCGAACACTGAAGCTTTCTTT
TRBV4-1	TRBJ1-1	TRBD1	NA	CASSKPGGGSTEAFF	TGCGCCAGCAGCAAACCAGGGGGAGGCAGCACTGAAGCTTTCTTT
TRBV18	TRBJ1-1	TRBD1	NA	CASSPKTGGTEAFF	TGTGCCAGCTCACCCAAGACAGGGGGCACTGAAGCTTTCTTT
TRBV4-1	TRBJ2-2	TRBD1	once	CASSQDSVRGLTGELFF	TGCGCCAGCAGCCAAGATTCGGTCAGGGGGCTCACCGGGGAGCTGTTTTTT
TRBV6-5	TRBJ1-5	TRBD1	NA	CASSDRGRGQPQHF	TGTGCCAGCAGCGACAGGGGGCGAGGTCAGCCCCAGCATTTT
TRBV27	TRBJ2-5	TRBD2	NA	CASSGTSTETQYF	TGTGCCAGCAGTGGGACTAGCACAGAGACCCAGTACTTC
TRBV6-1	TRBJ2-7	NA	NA	CASSKGGTYEQYF	TGTGCCAGCAGTAAGGGAGGTACCTACGAGCAGTACTTC
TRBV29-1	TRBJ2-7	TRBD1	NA	CSVEGQGEWKQYF	TGCAGCGTGGAGGGACAGGGGGAATGGAAGCAGTACTTC
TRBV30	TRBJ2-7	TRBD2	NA	CAWSVGGRAYEQYF	TGTGCCTGGAGTGTTGGTGGGAGGGCCTACGAGCAGTACTTC
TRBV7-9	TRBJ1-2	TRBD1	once	CASSVRDSPYGYTF	TGTGCCAGCAGCGTCCGGGACAGCCCCTATGGCTACACCTTC
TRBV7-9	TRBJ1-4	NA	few	CASSLARVTNEKLFF	TGTGCCAGCAGCTTAGCCAGGGTTACTAATGAAAAACTGTTTTTT
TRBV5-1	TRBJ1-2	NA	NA	CASSLGPQGYGYTF	TGCGCCAGCAGCTTGGGGCCACAGGGTTATGGCTACACCTTC
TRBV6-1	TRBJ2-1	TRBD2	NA	CASSEFGTSGKIEQFF	TGTGCCAGCAGTGAATTTGGGACTAGCGGGAAGATTGAGCAGTTCTTC
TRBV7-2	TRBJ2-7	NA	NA	CASSFLGLEEYEQYF	TGTGCCAGCAGCTTTTTAGGGTTGGAGGAGTACGAGCAGTACTTC
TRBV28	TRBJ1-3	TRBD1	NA	CASSSYTGGTGNTIYF	TGTGCCAGCAGTTCATATACAGGGGGCACTGGAAACACCATATATTTT
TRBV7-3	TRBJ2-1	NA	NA	CASSTHSLSSYNEQFF	TGTGCCAGCAGTACTCACTCGTTGAGCTCCTACAATGAGCAGTTCTTC
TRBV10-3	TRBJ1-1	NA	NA	CAISDEGMNTEAFF	TGTGCCATCAGTGATGAGGGAATGAACACTGAAGCTTTCTTT